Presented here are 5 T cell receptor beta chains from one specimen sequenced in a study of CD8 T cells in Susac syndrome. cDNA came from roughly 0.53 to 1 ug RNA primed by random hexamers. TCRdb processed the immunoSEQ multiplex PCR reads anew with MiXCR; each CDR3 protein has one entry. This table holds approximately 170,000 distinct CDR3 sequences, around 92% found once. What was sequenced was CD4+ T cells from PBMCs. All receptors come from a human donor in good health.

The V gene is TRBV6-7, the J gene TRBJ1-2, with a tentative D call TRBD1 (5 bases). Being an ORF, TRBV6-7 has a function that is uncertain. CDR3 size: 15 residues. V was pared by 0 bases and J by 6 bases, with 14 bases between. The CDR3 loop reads CASSYSFPTADGYTF. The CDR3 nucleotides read TGTGCCAGCAGTTACTCCTTCCCGACAGCTGATGGCTACACCTTC.

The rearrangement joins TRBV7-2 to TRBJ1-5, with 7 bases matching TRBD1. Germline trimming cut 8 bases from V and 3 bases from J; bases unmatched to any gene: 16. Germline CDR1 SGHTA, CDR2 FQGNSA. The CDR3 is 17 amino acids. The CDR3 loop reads CASSQGAGGAVNQPQHF. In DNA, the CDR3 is TGTGCCAGCTCCCAAGGGGCAGGGGGGGCGGTCAATCAGCCCCAGCATTTT.

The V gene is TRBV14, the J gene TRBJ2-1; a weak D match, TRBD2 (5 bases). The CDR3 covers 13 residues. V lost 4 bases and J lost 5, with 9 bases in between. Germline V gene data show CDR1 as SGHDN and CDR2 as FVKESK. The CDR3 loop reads CASSPGRDNEQFF. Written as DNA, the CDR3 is TGTGCCAGCAGCCCGGGGAGAGACAATGAGCAGTTCTTC.

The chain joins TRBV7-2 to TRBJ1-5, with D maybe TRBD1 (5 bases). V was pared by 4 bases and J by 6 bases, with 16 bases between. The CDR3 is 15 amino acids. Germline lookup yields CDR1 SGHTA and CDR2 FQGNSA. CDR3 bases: TGTGCCAGCAGCTCGGGGACCAGGGAGAGTCAGCCCCAGCATTTT. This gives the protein CASSSGTRESQPQHF.

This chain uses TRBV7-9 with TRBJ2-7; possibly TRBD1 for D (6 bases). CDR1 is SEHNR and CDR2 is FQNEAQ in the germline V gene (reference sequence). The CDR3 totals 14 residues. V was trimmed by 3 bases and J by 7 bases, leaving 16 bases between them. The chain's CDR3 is CASSLDPGVGEQYF. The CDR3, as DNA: TGTGCCAGCAGCTTGGACCCAGGGGTTGGGGAGCAGTACTTC.